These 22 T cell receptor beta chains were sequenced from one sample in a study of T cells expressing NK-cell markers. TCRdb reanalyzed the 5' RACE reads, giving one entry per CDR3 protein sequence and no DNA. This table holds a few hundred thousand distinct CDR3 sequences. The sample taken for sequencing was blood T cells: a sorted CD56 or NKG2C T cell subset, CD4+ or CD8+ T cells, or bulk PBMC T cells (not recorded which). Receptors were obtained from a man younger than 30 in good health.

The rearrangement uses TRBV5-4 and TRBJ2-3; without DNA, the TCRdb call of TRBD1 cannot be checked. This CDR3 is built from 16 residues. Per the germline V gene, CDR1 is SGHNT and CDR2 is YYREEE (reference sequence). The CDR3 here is CASSTGRGARTDTQYF.

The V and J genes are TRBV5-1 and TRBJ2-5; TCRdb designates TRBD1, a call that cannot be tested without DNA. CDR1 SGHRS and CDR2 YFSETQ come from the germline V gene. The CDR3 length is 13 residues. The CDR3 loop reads CASPDRGTETQYF.

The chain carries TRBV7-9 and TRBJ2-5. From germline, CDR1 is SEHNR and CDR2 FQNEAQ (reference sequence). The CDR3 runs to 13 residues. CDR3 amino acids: CASSLRRKETQYF.

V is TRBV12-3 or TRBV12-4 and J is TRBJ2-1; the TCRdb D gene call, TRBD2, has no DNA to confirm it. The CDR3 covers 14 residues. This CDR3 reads CASTWDLAHNEQFF.

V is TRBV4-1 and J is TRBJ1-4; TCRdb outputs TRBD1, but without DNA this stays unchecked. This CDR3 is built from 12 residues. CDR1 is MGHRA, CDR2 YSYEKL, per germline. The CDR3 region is CATRDLNEKLFF.

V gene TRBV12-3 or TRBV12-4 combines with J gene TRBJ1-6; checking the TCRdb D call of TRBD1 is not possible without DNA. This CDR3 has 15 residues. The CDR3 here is CASSFGGSYNSPLHF.

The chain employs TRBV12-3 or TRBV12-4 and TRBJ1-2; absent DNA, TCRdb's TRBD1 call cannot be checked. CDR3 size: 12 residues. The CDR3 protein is CASSLGTTGYTF.

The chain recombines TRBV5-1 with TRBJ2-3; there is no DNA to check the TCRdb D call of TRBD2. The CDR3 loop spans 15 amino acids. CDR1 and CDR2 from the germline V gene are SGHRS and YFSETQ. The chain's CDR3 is CASSSLAGGADTQYF.

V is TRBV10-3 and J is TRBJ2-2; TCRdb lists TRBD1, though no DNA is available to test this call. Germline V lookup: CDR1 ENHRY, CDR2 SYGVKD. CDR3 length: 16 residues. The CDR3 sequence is CAIGISGTGYTGELFF.

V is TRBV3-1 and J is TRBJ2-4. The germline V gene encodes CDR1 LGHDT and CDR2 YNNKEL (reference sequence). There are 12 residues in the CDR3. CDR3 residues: CASRIEGNIQYF. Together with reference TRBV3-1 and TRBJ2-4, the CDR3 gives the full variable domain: DTAVSQTPKYLVTQMGNDKSIKCEQNLGHDTMYWYKQDSKKFLKIMFSYNNKELIINETVPNRFSPKSPDKAHLNLHINSLELGDSAVYFCASRIEGNIQYFGAGTRLSVL.

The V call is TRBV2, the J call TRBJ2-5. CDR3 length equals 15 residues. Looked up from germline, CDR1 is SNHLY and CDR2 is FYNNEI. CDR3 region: CASSERTALGETQYF.

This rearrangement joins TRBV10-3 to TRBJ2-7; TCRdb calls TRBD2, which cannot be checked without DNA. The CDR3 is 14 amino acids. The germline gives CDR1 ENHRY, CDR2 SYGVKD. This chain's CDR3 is CAISVTSGNYEQYF.

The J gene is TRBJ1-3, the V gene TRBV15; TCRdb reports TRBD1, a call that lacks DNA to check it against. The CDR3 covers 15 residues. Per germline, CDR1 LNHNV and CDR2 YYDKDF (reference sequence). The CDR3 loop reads CATRDRGYSGNTIYF.

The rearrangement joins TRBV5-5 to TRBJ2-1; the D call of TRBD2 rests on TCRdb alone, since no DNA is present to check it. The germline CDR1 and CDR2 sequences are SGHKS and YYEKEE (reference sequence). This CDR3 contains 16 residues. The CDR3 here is CASSLVGASGINEQFF. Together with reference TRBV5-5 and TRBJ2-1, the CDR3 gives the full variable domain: DAGVTQSPTHLIKTRGQQVTLRCSPISGHKSVSWYQQVLGQGPQFIFQYYEKEERGRGNFPDRFSARQFPNYSSELNVNALLLGDSALYLCASSLVGASGINEQFFGPGTRLTVL.

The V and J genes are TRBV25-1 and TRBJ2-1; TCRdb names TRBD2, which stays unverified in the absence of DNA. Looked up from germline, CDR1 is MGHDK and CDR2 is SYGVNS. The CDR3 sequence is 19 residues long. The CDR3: CASSEIMRGGPSSYNEQFF.

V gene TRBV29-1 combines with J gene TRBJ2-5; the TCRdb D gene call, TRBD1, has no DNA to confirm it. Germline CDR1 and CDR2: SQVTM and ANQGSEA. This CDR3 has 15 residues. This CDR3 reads CSVSNYREPQETQYF.

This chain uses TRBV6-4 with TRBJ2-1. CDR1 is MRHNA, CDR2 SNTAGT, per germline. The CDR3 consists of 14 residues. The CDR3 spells CASSDLGLGNEQFF.

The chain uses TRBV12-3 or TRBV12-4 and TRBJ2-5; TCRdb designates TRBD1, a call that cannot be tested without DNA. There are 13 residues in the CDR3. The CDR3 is CASSSRGKETQYF.

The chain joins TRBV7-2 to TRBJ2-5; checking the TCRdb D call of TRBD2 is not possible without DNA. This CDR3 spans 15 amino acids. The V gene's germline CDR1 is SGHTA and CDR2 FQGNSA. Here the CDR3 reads CASSLVVLAGETQYF.

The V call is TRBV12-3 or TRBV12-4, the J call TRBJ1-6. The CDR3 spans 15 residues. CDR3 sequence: CASRLAGSYNSPLHF.

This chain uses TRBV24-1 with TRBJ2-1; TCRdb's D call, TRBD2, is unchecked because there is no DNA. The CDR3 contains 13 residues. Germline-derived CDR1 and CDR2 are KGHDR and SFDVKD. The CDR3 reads CATKDPAGHEQFF.

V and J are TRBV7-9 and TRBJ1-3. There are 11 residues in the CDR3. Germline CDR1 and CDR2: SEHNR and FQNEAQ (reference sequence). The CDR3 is CASSSFGTIYF. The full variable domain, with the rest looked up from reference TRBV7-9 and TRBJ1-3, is DTGVSQNPRHKITKRGQNVTFRCDPISEHNRLYWYRQTLGQGPEFLTYFQNEAQLEKSRLLSDRFSAERPKGSFSTLEIQRTEQGDSAMYLCASSSFGTIYFGEGSWLTVV.